These T cell receptor beta chains were read from a single sample in a study of T cell changes during pregnancy in multiple sclerosis. TCRdb keeps only in-frame clones here, not all; method: immunoSEQ multiplex PCR. In the table there are 81,000 or so clones, about 90% of which are singletons. The starting material was PBMCs, obtained in the first trimester of pregnancy. Receptors were obtained from a female donor in good health, serving as a control in a pregnancy study. Some clones in this sample may be carry-over from other donors' samples. The CDR3 runs from the conserved cysteine through the conserved F or W. Fields, in order: V gene, J gene, clone size, D gene, CDR3 DNA, CDR3 protein. The D gene is left open where the match is weak. Only some rows state a clone size, as once, few, many or a class for expanded clones.

V: TRBV7-2
J: TRBJ1-3
size: -
D: -
DNA: TGTGCCAGCAGCTTAGGACATTTCTCTGGAAACACCATATATTTT
CDR3: CASSLGHFSGNTIYF

V: TRBV11-2
J: TRBJ1-2
size: -
D: TRBD1
DNA: TGTGCCAGCAGCGCCCCCGGGACAGACTATGGCTACACCTTC
CDR3: CASSAPGTDYGYTF

V: TRBV25-1
J: TRBJ2-1
size: -
D: -
DNA: TGTGCCAGCAATTCTAGCGAGACGAGCTCCTACAATGAGCAGTTCTTC
CDR3: CASNSSETSSYNEQFF

V: TRBV4-1
J: TRBJ1-4
size: -
D: -
DNA: TGCGCCAGCAGCCAAGATATGAGCCGAACTAATGAAAAACTGTTTTTT
CDR3: CASSQDMSRTNEKLFF

V: TRBV25-1
J: TRBJ1-2
size: -
D: TRBD1
DNA: TGTGCCAGCAGTATAGACAGGGTTGGCTACACCTTC
CDR3: CASSIDRVGYTF

V: TRBV6-5
J: TRBJ2-7
size: -
D: -
DNA: TGTGCCAGCAGCTCTACCTCCTACGAGCAGTACTTC
CDR3: CASSSTSYEQYF

V: TRBV7-2
J: TRBJ2-3
size: -
D: -
DNA: TGTGCCAGCAGCCCCGCTAGCGGCACAGATACGCAGTATTTT
CDR3: CASSPASGTDTQYF

V: TRBV5-1
J: TRBJ2-3
size: -
D: TRBD2
DNA: TGCGCCAGCAGCAAAGGGACTAGCGGAAACACAGATACGCAGTATTTT
CDR3: CASSKGTSGNTDTQYF

V: TRBV5-1
J: TRBJ2-2
size: once
D: -
DNA: TGCGCCAGCAGCTCAAGGCTCACTGCGGGGCCGGAGGGCACCGGGGAGCTGTTTTTT
CDR3: CASSSRLTAGPEGTGELFF

V: TRBV2
J: TRBJ1-1
size: few
D: TRBD1
DNA: TGTGCCAGCAGCGAGGGACAGGGGGTGACTGAAGCTTTCTTT
CDR3: CASSEGQGVTEAFF

V: TRBV27
J: TRBJ2-7
size: -
D: TRBD2
DNA: TGTGCCAGCACCTCTATAGCGGGCTCCTACGAGCAGTACTTC
CDR3: CASTSIAGSYEQYF

V: TRBV11-2
J: TRBJ2-3
size: -
D: TRBD1
DNA: TGTGCCAGCATCAGGGGGTTCAGCCTTTTCACAGATACGCAGTATTTT
CDR3: CASIRGFSLFTDTQYF

V: TRBV5-6
J: TRBJ1-2
size: -
D: TRBD1
DNA: TGTGCCAGCAGCTTGGCCAAGACGGCAGGGGGGTATGGCTACACCTTC
CDR3: CASSLAKTAGGYGYTF

V: TRBV23-1
J: TRBJ1-1
size: -
D: TRBD1
DNA: TGCGCCAGCAGTCAATCGCCAGGGGGCTGCACTGAAGCTTTCTTT
CDR3: CASSQSPGGCTEAFF

V: TRBV28
J: TRBJ1-6
size: few
D: -
DNA: TGTGCCAGCAGTTTAGGAGGGGTCGATAATTCACCCCTCCACTTT
CDR3: CASSLGGVDNSPLHF

V: TRBV6-5
J: TRBJ2-3
size: -
D: -
DNA: TGTGCCAGCAGTGCAAGCGCTAGCACAGATACGCAGTATTTT
CDR3: CASSASASTDTQYF

V: TRBV30
J: TRBJ2-5
size: -
D: TRBD1
DNA: TGTGCCTGGAGCCCCGGGACAGCCCAAGAGACCCAGTACTTC
CDR3: CAWSPGTAQETQYF

V: TRBV19
J: TRBJ2-7
size: -
D: -
DNA: TGTGCCAGTAGTAGGACAGTTACCTCCTACGAGCAGTACTTC
CDR3: CASSRTVTSYEQYF

V: TRBV4-1
J: TRBJ2-1
size: once
D: TRBD2
DNA: TGCGCCAGCAGCCACGGCATGACTAGCGCTTACAATGAGCAGTTCTTC
CDR3: CASSHGMTSAYNEQFF

V: TRBV11-3
J: TRBJ2-7
size: -
D: -
DNA: TGTGCCAGCAGCCGCGGGACTTTGGACGAGCAGTACTTC
CDR3: CASSRGTLDEQYF

V: TRBV5-6
J: TRBJ2-1
size: -
D: -
DNA: TGTGCCAGCAGCTTGGCCGTAGGGGCTCAGTTCTTC
CDR3: CASSLAVGAQFF

V: TRBV7-9
J: TRBJ1-2
size: -
D: -
DNA: TGTGCCAGCAGCCCCGGGACAAATGGCTACACCTTC
CDR3: CASSPGTNGYTF

V: TRBV19
J: TRBJ1-1
size: -
D: TRBD1
DNA: TGTGCCAGTAGTGTACAGGGGGCGGTTGCCACTGAAGCTTTCTTT
CDR3: CASSVQGAVATEAFF

V: TRBV5-1
J: TRBJ1-3
size: -
D: TRBD1
DNA: TGCGCCAGCAGCCCCGACAGGGTCGACACCATATATTTT
CDR3: CASSPDRVDTIYF

V: TRBV7-3
J: TRBJ2-3
size: -
D: TRBD2
DNA: TGTGCCAGCAGCCTGACTAGCGGGGCCACAGATACGCAGTATTTT
CDR3: CASSLTSGATDTQYF

V: TRBV6-6
J: TRBJ2-7
size: -
D: -
DNA: TGTGCCAGCAGTTACTACAGCTCCTACGAGCAGTACTTC
CDR3: CASSYYSSYEQYF

V: TRBV5-1
J: TRBJ1-4
size: -
D: -
DNA: TGCGCCAGCAGCTGGGGGGGGGATGGAGAAAAACTGTTTTTT
CDR3: CASSWGGDGEKLFF

V: TRBV27
J: TRBJ2-1
size: -
D: TRBD2
DNA: TGTGCCAGCAGCGGACTAGCGGGGGGAAATGAGCAGTTCTTC
CDR3: CASSGLAGGNEQFF

V: TRBV10-3
J: TRBJ2-2
size: -
D: TRBD2
DNA: TGTGCCATCTTTCTAGCGGGGGGGCCAACCGGGGAGCTGTTTTTT
CDR3: CAIFLAGGPTGELFF

V: TRBV6-5
J: TRBJ1-4
size: -
D: TRBD1
DNA: TGTGCCAGCAGCTCGCAGGGGGCTGATGAAAAACTGTTTTTT
CDR3: CASSSQGADEKLFF

V: TRBV4-1
J: TRBJ2-3
size: once
D: -
DNA: TGCGCCAGCAGCCAAGGATACGCCCCGATGACTTCAGATACGCAGTATTTT
CDR3: CASSQGYAPMTSDTQYF

V: TRBV10-1
J: TRBJ1-2
size: -
D: TRBD1
DNA: TGCGCCAGCAGTGAGATGGGACAGGGGGCCTTTGACTATGGCTACACCTTC
CDR3: CASSEMGQGAFDYGYTF

V: TRBV20-1
J: TRBJ2-7
size: -
D: -
DNA: TGCAGTGCCCCGCGGCGTTACGAGCAGTACTTC
CDR3: CSAPRRYEQYF

V: TRBV28
J: TRBJ1-2
size: -
D: -
DNA: TGTGCCGCAGGGGTGAGCTATGGCTACACCTTC
CDR3: CAAGVSYGYTF

V: TRBV5-4
J: TRBJ1-3
size: -
D: -
DNA: TGTGCCAGCAGCTTCGGTGTATCTGGAAACACCATATATTTT
CDR3: CASSFGVSGNTIYF

V: TRBV7-9
J: TRBJ2-5
size: -
D: TRBD2
DNA: TGTGCCAGCAGCTCCGGACTAGCGCAAGAGACCCAGTACTTC
CDR3: CASSSGLAQETQYF

V: TRBV9
J: TRBJ1-4
size: -
D: -
DNA: TGTGCCAGCGGGGGGACTCCTGGAGGTGAAAAACTGTTTTTT
CDR3: CASGGTPGGEKLFF

V: TRBV5-8
J: TRBJ2-2
size: once
D: TRBD2
DNA: TGTGCCAGCAGCTTCACTAGCGGATCGAACACCGGGGAGCTGTTTTTT
CDR3: CASSFTSGSNTGELFF

V: TRBV4-1
J: TRBJ2-7
size: -
D: TRBD2
DNA: TGCGCCAGCAGCCCCGACCGGGGGGGCACCGAGCAGTACTTC
CDR3: CASSPDRGGTEQYF

V: TRBV5-1
J: TRBJ2-7
size: once
D: TRBD1
DNA: TGCGCCAGCAGCCGGGACAGGGGAATCTACGAGCAGTACTTC
CDR3: CASSRDRGIYEQYF

V: TRBV5-1
J: TRBJ2-1
size: -
D: -
DNA: TGCGCCAGCAGCTTGGTTTTGGGGGGGCAGCTCAATGAGCAGTTCTTC
CDR3: CASSLVLGGQLNEQFF

V: TRBV4-2
J: TRBJ2-5
size: -
D: TRBD1
DNA: TGTGCCACCTCAAGGGGGCATAGAGAAGAGACCCAGTACTTC
CDR3: CATSRGHREETQYF

V: TRBV23-1
J: TRBJ2-1
size: -
D: TRBD2
DNA: TGCGCCAGCTTTTTAGCGGGACGTAATGAGCAGTTCTTC
CDR3: CASFLAGRNEQFF

V: TRBV4-1
J: TRBJ1-1
size: few
D: TRBD1
DNA: TGCGCCAGCAGCCCGAACCCGGGACAGGGAGGAAGGACTGAAGCTTTCTTT
CDR3: CASSPNPGQGGRTEAFF

V: TRBV7-2
J: TRBJ2-1
size: -
D: TRBD2
DNA: TGTGCCAGCAGCTCACAGGTCGGGACTAGCGGGAGAAATGAGCAGTTCTTC
CDR3: CASSSQVGTSGRNEQFF

V: TRBV9
J: TRBJ2-4
size: -
D: -
DNA: TGTGCCAGCAGCGCGGGTCTAGCCAAAAACATTCAGTACTTC
CDR3: CASSAGLAKNIQYF